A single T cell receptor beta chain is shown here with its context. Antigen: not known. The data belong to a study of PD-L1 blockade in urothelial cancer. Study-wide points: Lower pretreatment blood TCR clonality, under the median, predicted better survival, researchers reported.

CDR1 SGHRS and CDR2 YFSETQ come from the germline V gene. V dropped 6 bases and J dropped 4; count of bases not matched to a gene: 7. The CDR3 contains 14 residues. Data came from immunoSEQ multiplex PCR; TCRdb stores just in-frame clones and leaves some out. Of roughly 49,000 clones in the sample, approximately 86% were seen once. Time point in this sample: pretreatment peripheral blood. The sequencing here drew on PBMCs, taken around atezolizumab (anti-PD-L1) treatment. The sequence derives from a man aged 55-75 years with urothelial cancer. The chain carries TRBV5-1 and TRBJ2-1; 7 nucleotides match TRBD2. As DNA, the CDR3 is TGCGCCAGCATGTCGAGGGGAGGGTACAATGAGCAGTTCTTC. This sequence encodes CASMSRGGYNEQFF.